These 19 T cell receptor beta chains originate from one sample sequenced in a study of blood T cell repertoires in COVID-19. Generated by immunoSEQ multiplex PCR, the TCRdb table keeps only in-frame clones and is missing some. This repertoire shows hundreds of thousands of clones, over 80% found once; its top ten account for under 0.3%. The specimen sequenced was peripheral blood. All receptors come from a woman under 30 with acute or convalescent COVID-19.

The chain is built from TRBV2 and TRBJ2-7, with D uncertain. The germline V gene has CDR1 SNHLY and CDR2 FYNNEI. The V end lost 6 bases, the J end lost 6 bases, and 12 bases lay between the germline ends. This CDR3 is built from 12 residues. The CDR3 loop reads CASRLSGPEQYF. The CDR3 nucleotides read TGTGCCAGCAGGCTCTCAGGTCCCGAGCAGTACTTC.

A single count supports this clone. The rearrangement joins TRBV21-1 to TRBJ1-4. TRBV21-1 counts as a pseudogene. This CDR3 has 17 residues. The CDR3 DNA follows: TGTGCCAGCAGCAAAGGAAAGAGGTCCCAACATAATGAAAAACTGTTTTTT. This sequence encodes CASSKGKRSQHNEKLFF.

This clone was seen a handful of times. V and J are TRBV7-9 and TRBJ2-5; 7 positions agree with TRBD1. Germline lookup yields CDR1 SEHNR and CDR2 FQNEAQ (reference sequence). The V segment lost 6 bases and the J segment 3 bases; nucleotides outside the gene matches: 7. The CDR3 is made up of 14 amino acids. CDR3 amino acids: CASSLGQTKETQYF. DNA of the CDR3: TGTGCCAGCAGTTTGGGACAGACCAAAGAGACCCAGTACTTC.

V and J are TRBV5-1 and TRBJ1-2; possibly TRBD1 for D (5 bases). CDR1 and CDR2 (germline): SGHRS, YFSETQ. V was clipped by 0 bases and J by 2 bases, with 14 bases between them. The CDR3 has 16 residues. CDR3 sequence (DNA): TGCGCCAGCAGCTTGGCCTATGTGTCAGGGAACTATGGCTACACCTTC. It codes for CASSLAYVSGNYGYTF.

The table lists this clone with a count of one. The CDR3 sequence: CASSEWDRGEETQYF. The CDR3 nucleotides read TGTGCCAGCAGTGAATGGGACAGGGGAGAGGAGACCCAGTACTTC. V and J are TRBV6-1 and TRBJ2-5; 10 bases are shared with TRBD1. The CDR3 runs to 15 residues. The germline gives CDR1 MNHNS, CDR2 SASEGT. V lost 2 bases and J lost 5; bases outside the gene matches: 5.

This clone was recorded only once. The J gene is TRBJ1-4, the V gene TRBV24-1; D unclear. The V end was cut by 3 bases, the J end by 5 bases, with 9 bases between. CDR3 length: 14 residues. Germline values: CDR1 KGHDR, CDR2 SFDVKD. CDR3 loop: CATSDGRENEKLFF. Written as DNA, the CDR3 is TGTGCCACCAGTGATGGACGGGAGAATGAAAAACTGTTTTTT.

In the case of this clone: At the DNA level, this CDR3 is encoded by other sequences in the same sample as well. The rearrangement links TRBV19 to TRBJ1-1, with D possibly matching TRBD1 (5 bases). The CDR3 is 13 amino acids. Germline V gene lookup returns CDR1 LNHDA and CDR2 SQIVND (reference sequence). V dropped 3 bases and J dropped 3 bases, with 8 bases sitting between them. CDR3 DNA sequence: TGTGCCAGTAGTATCTGGGGCGACACTGAAGCTTTCTTT. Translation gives CASSIWGDTEAFF.

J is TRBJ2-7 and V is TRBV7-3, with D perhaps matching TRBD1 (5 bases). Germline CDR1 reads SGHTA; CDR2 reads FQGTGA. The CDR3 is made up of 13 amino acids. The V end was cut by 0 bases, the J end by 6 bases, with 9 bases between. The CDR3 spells CASSLTGRVEQYF. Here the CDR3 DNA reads TGTGCCAGCAGCTTAACGGGCAGGGTCGAGCAGTACTTC.

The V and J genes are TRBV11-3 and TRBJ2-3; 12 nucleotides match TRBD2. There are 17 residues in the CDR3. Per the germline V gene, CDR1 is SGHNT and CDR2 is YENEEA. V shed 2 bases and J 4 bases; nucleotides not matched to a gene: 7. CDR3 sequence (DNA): TGTGCCAGCAGCTTATCCGCTCTAGCGGGGGGGGCAGATACGCAGTATTTT. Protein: CASSLSALAGGADTQYF. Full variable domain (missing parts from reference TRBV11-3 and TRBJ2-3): EAGVVQSPRYKIIEKKQPVAFWCNPISGHNTLYWYLQNLGQGPELLIRYENEEAVDDSQLPKDRFSAERLKGVDSTLKIQPAELGDSAVYLCASSLSALAGGADTQYFGPGTRLTVL.

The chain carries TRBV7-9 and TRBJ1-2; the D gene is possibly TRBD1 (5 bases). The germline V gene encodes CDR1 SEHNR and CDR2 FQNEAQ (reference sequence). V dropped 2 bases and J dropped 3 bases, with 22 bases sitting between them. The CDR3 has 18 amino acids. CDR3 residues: CASSLIGTNGGSDYGYTF. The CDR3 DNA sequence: TGTGCCAGCAGCTTAATCGGGACTAACGGAGGTTCGGACTATGGCTACACCTTC.

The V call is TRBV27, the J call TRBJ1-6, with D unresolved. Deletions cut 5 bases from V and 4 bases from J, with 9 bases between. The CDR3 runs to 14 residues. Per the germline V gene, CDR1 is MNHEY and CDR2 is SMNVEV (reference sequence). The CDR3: CASSPTNYNSPLHF. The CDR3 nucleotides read TGTGCCAGCAGTCCGACAAATTATAATTCACCCCTCCACTTT.

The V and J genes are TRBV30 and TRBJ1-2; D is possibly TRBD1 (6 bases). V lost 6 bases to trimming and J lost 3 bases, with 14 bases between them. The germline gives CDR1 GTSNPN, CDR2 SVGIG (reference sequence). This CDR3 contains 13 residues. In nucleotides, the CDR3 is TGTGCCTGCCAGGGGTTTGTGGACTATGGCTACACCTTC. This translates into CACQGFVDYGYTF.

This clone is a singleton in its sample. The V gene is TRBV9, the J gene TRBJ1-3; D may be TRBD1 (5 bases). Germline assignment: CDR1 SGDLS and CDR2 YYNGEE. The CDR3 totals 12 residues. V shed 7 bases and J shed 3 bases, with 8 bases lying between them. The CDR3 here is CASGGVGNTIYF. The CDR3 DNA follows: TGTGCCAGCGGAGGGGTTGGAAACACCATATATTTT. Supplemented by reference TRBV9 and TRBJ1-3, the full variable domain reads DSGVTQTPKHLITATGQRVTLRCSPRSGDLSVYWYQQSLDQGLQFLIQYYNGEERAKGNILERFSAQQFPDLHSELNLSSLELGDSALYFCASGGVGNTIYFGEGSWLTVV.

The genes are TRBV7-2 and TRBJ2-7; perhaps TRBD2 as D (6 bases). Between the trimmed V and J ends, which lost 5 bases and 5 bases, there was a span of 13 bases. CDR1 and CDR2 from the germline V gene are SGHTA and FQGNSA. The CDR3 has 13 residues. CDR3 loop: CASSPRAGNEQYF. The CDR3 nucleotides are TGTGCCAGCAGCCCTCGGGCGGGGAACGAGCAGTACTTC. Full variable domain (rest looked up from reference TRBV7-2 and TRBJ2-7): GAGVSQSPSNKVTEKGKDVELRCDPISGHTALYWYRQSLGQGLEFLIYFQGNSAPDKSGLPSDRFSAERTGGSVSTLTIQRTQQEDSAVYLCASSPRAGNEQYFGPGTRLTVT.

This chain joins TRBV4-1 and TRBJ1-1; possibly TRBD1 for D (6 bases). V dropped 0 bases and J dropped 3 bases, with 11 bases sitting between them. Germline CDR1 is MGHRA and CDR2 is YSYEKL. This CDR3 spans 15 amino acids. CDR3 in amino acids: CASSQERGKDTEAFF. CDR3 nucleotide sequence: TGCGCCAGCAGCCAAGAGAGGGGGAAGGACACTGAAGCTTTCTTT.

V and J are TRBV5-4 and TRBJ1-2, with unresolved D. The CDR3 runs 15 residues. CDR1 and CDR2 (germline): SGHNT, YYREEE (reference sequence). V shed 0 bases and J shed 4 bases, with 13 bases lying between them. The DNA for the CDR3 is TGTGCCAGCAGCTTGGCCGCGACACCAGTCTATGGCTACACCTTC. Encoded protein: CASSLAATPVYGYTF.

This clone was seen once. The CDR3 sequence is CASSPGHLNTEAFF. CDR3 bases: TGTGCCAGCAGCCCTGGACATCTGAACACTGAAGCTTTCTTT. The chain employs TRBV3-1 (or the pseudogene TRBV3-2) and TRBJ1-1; D possibly corresponds to TRBD1 (5 bases). The germline gives CDR1 LGHDT, CDR2 YNNKEL (reference sequence). The V end was cut by 4 bases, the J end by 0 bases, with 9 bases between. This CDR3 has 14 residues.

CDR3 nucleotide sequence: TGTGCCAGCAGAGAAGACAGGGGGCTAAGTTCACCCCTCCACTTT. This codes for CASREDRGLSSPLHF. The V gene is TRBV7-3, the J gene TRBJ1-6, with TRBD1 matching 10 bases. The CDR3 covers 15 residues. The junction had 8 bases not matched to a gene; V was cut back by 6 bases and J by 9 bases. The germline gives CDR1 SGHTA, CDR2 FQGTGA. Combining the CDR3 with reference TRBV7-3 and TRBJ1-6 gives the whole variable domain GAGVSQTPSNKVTEKGKYVELRCDPISGHTALYWYRQSLGQGPEFLIYFQGTGAADDSGLPNDRFFAVRPEGSVSTLKIQRTERGDSAVYLCASREDRGLSSPLHFGNGTRLTVT.

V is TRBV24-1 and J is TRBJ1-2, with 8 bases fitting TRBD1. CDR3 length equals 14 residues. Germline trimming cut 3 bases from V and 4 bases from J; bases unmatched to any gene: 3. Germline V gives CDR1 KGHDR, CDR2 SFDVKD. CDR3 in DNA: TGTGCCACCAGTGATCAGGACAGGGTCTATGGCTACACCTTC. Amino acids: CATSDQDRVYGYTF.